The rows below give T cell receptor beta chains drawn from one sample of a study of vaccination and CD4 T cells after COVID-19. These receptors lack a known antigen. TCRdb reprocessed the PCR reads with MiXCR, giving one entry per CDR3 protein. The repertoire holds 11,000 to 15,000 distinct CDR3 sequences, with less than 75% as singletons. Sequenced material: CD4+ T cells from blood, cultured in vitro. These receptors all come from a human donor who had recovered from COVID-19. Each CDR3 is given with its conserved first and last residue. A D gene is named only where the DNA matches it firmly. Clone sizes are given selectively: once, few, many, or a class where the clone is expanded.

size,D,J,V,DNA,CDR3
-,-,TRBJ2-7,TRBV7-2,TGTGCCAGCAGCCCATGTGGGGACCCTACTTATTGCGAGCAGTACTTC,CASSPCGDPTYCEQYF
-,-,TRBJ1-2,TRBV12-3/TRBV12-4,TGTGCCAGCACCTTCGGCGAGGTCGGTGGCTACACCTTC,CASTFGEVGGYTF
-,-,TRBJ2-7,TRBV7-2,TGTGCCAGCACCCAATTGGCAGGGGAGGGCCCCGAGCAGTACTTC,CASTQLAGEGPEQYF
-,-,TRBJ1-5,TRBV12-3/TRBV12-4,TGTGCCAGCAGCTTCGTAGGGGCGGGCAATCAGCCCCAGCATTTT,CASSFVGAGNQPQHF
-,-,TRBJ1-2,TRBV18,TGTGCCAGCTCCGGTGGTTCTTGGAACTATGGCTACACCTTC,CASSGGSWNYGYTF
-,-,TRBJ1-5,TRBV28,TGCTCGGAGGGTCAAGGCAATCAGCCCCAGCATTTT,CSEGQGNQPQHF
-,-,TRBJ2-5,TRBV6-1,TGTGCCAGCAGTCCGCCGGGACAATCAACCGAGACCCAGTACTTC,CASSPPGQSTETQYF
-,TRBD2,TRBJ2-7,TRBV20-1,TGCAGTGCCGAAAGGACTAGCGGGAGATACGAGCAGTACTTC,CSAERTSGRYEQYF
few,-,TRBJ1-5,TRBV20-1,TGCAGTGCTAAGAGTGGGGGGGGCAGTCAGCCCCAGCATTTT,CSAKSGGGSQPQHF
few,TRBD1,TRBJ2-6,TRBV7-2,TGTGCCAGCAGACATAGACAGGGCTCTGGGGCCAACGTCCTGACTTTC,CASRHRQGSGANVLTF
-,-,TRBJ1-1,TRBV5-4,TGTGCCAGCAGCTCCTACAGGGAGAACACTGAAGCTTTCTTT,CASSSYRENTEAFF
few,-,TRBJ1-1,TRBV7-9,TGTGCCAGCAGCTTAGGGGGGGATGGCACTGAAGCTTTCTTT,CASSLGGDGTEAFF
few,-,TRBJ1-2,TRBV29-1,TGCAGCGTTGCGTTGGACGGTAACTATGGCTACACCTTC,CSVALDGNYGYTF
few,-,TRBJ2-1,TRBV29-1,TGCAGCGTTGTCCTCTTTGAAATCCCTCTACAGGATGAGCAGTTCTTC,CSVVLFEIPLQDEQFF
-,TRBD1,TRBJ1-2,TRBV2,TGTGCCAGCCGGGACAGGGGGTATGGCTATGGCTACACCTTC,CASRDRGYGYGYTF
-,-,TRBJ1-2,TRBV20-1,TGCAGTGCTAGAGATACGAATGTCTATGGCTACACCTTC,CSARDTNVYGYTF
few,-,TRBJ2-7,TRBV5-5,TGTGCCAGCAGCTTGGCTGTGCGGGTGGGCTACGAGCAGTACTTC,CASSLAVRVGYEQYF
-,TRBD1,TRBJ2-1,TRBV11-3,TGTGCCAGCAGCTTAGTAGGGGGCAGGGGCAATGAGCAGTTCTTC,CASSLVGGRGNEQFF
-,TRBD1,TRBJ1-2,TRBV6-4,TGTGCCAGCAGTGTACAGGGGTCCTATGGCTACACCTTC,CASSVQGSYGYTF
-,-,TRBJ2-7,TRBV20-1,TGCAGTGCTAGAGATAATTTAGGGGGCTACGAGCAGTACTTC,CSARDNLGGYEQYF
few,TRBD1,TRBJ1-1,TRBV27,TGTGCCAGCAGTCCCCCCCGGACAGGGGGTACTTTCTTT,CASSPPRTGGTFF
few,-,TRBJ1-6,TRBV5-1,TGCGCCAGCAGCCTGGGGCCGAATGTAAGAGATTCACCCCTCCACTTT,CASSLGPNVRDSPLHF
-,TRBD2,TRBJ2-3,TRBV27,TGTGCCAGCAGTTCCCTGGGACTAGCGGGAGGTGGGGCAGTATTT,CASSSLGLAGGGAVF
-,TRBD2,TRBJ2-3,TRBV24-1,TGTGCCACCAGTGATTTCGGAGCGGGAGCGCAGTATTTT,CATSDFGAGAQYF
-,TRBD2,TRBJ2-1,TRBV20-1,TGCAGTGCTCATCTAGCGGGAGATTACAATGAGCAGTTCTTC,CSAHLAGDYNEQFF
-,TRBD2,TRBJ2-7,TRBV9,TGTGCCAGCAGCCCCCCAGGACTAGCGGGTCACGAGCAGTACTTC,CASSPPGLAGHEQYF
-,-,TRBJ2-6,TRBV5-1,TGCGCCAGCAGCTTGGCCAGTCGCTCTGGGGCCAACGTCCTGACTTTC,CASSLASRSGANVLTF
once,-,TRBJ2-7,TRBV27,TGTGCCAGCAGCCCTCGGGCTCTCTACGAGCAGTACTTC,CASSPRALYEQYF
few,-,TRBJ2-1,TRBV7-2,TGTGCCAGCAGCTTCATCCCAGCGGACTCCTACAATGAGCAGTTCTTC,CASSFIPADSYNEQFF
-,-,TRBJ2-1,TRBV12-3/TRBV12-4,TGTGCCAGCAGTTTCGTTGTGGAGAAGCGTGAGCAGTTCTTC,CASSFVVEKREQFF
-,TRBD1,TRBJ2-7,TRBV7-9,TGTGCCAGCAGCTACAGGGGTGAATACGAGCAGTACTTC,CASSYRGEYEQYF